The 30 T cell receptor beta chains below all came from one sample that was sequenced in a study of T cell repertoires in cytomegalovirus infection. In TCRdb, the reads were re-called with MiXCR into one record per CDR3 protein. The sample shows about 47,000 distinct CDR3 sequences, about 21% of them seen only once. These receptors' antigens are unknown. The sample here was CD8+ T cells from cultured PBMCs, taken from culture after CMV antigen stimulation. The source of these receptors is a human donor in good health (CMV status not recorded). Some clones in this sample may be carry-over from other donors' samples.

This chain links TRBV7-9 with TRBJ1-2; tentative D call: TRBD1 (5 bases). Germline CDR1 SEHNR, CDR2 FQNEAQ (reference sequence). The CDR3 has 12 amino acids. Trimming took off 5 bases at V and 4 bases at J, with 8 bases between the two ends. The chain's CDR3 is CASSPGSYGYTF. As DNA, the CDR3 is TGTGCCAGCAGCCCAGGGAGCTATGGCTACACCTTC.

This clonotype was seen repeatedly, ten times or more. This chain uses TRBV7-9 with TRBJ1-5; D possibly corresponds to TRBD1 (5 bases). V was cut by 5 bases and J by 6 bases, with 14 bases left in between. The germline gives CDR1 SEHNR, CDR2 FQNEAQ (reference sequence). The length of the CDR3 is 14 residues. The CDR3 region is CASSLGGVGQPQHF. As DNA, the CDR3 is TGTGCCAGCAGCCTTGGGGGGGTAGGTCAGCCCCAGCATTTT.

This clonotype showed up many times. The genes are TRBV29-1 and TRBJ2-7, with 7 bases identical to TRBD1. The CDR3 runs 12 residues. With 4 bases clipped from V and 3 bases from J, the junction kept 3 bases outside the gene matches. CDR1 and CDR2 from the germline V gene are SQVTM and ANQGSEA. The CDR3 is CSVGSGGYEQYF. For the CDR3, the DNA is TGCAGCGTTGGGTCAGGGGGCTACGAGCAGTACTTC.

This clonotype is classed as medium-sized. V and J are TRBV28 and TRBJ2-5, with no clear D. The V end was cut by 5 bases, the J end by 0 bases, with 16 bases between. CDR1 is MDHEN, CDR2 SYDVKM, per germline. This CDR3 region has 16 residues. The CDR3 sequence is CASSNPTGRYQETQYF. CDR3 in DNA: TGTGCCAGCAGTAACCCGACCGGACGGTACCAAGAGACCCAGTACTTC.

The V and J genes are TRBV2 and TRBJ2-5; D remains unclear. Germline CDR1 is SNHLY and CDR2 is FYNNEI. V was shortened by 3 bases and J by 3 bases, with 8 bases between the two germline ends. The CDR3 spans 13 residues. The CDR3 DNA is TGTGCCAGCAGTGATCCTCTGGAAGAGACCCAGTACTTC. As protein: CASSDPLEETQYF.

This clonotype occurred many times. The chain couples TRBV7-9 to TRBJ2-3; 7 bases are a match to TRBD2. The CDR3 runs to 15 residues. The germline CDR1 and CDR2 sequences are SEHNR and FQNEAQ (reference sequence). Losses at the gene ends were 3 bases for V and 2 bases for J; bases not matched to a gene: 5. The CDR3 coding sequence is TGTGCCAGCAGCTTGGGAGGGATTTACACAGATACGCAGTATTTT. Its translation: CASSLGGIYTDTQYF.

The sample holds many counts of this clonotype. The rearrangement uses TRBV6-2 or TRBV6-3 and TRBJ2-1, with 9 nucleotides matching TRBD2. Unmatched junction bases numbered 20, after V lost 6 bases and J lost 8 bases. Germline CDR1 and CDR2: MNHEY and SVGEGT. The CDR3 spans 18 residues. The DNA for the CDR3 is TGTGCCAGCAGGTACAACCCCCTTGCTAGCGGGATAGTGGATGAGCAGTTCTTC. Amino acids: CASRYNPLASGIVDEQFF.

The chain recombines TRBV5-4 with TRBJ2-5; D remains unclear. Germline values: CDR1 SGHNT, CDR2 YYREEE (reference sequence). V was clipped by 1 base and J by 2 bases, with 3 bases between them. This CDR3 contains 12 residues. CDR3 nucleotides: TGTGCCAGCAGCTTGTGGCAAGAGACCCAGTACTTC. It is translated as CASSLWQETQYF.

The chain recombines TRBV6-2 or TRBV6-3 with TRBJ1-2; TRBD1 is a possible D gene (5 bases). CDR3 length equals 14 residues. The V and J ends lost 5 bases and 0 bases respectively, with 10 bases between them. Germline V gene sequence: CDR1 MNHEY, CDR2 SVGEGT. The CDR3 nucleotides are TGTGCCAGCAGTCGGGACGGAACTAACTATGGCTACACCTTC. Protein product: CASSRDGTNYGYTF.

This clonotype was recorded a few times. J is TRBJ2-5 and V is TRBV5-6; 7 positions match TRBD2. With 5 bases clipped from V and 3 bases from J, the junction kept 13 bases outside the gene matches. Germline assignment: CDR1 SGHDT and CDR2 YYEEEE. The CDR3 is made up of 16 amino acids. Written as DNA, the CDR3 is TGTGCCAGCAGGTTACCCGGGAGGAGAGGGGAAGAGACCCAGTACTTC. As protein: CASRLPGRRGEETQYF.

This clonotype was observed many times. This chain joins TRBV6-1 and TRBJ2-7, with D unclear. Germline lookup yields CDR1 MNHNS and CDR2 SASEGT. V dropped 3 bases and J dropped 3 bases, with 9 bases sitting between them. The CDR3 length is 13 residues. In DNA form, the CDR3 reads TGTGCCAGCAGTGACAGACACCTCTACGAGCAGTACTTC. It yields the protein CASSDRHLYEQYF.

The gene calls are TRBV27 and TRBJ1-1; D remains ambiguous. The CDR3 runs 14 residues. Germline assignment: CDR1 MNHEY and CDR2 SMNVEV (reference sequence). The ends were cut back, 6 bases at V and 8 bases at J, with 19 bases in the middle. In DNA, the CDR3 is TGTGCCAGCAGAATTACTCCAGCCCGCCGAGAAGCTTTCTTT. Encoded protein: CASRITPARREAFF.

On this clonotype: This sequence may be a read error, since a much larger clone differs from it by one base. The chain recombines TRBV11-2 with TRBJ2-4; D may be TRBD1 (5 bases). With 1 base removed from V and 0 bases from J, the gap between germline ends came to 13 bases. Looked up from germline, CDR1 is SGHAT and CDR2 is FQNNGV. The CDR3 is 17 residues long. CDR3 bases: TGTGCCAGCAGCTTAGGGGGCCCCGTGAGAGCCAAAAACATTCAGTACTTC. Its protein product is CASSLGGPVRAKNIQYF.

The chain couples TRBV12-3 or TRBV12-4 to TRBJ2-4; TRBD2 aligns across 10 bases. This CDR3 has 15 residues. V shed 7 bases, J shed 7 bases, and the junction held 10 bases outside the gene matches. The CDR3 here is CASNTAGGVGNIQYF. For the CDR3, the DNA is TGTGCCAGCAACACAGCGGGGGGGGTCGGGAACATTCAGTACTTC.

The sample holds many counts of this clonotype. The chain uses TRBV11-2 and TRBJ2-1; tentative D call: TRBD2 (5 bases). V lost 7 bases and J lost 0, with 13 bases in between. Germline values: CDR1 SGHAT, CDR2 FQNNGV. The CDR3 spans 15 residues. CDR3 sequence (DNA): TGTGCCAGCAAGGGCAATCGGGGCTCCTACAATGAGCAGTTCTTC. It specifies CASKGNRGSYNEQFF.

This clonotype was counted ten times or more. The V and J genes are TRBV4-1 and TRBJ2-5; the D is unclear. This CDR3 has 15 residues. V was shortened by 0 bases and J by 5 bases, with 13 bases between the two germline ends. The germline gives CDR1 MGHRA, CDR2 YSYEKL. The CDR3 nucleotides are TGCGCCAGCAGCCAAGACCTGGGTAGCAGCGAGACCCAGTACTTC. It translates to CASSQDLGSSETQYF.

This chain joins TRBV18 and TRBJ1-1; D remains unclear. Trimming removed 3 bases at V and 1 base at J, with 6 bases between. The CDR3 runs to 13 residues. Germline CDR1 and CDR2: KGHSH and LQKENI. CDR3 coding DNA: TGTGCCAGCTCACCCGAAAAGAACACTGAAGCTTTCTTT. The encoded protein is CASSPEKNTEAFF.

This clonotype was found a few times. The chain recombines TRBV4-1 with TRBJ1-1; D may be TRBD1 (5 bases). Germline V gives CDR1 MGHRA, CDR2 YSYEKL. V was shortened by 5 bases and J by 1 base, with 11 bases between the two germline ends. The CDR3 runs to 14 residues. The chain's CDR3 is CASSKGPKNTEAFF. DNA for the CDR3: TGCGCCAGCAGCAAGGGACCGAAGAACACTGAAGCTTTCTTT.

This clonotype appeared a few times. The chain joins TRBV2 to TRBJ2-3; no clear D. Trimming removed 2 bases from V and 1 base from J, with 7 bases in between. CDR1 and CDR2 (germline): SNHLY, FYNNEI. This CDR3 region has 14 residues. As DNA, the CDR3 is TGTGCCAGCAGTGAATTAGCCGGCACAGATACGCAGTATTTT. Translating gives CASSELAGTDTQYF.

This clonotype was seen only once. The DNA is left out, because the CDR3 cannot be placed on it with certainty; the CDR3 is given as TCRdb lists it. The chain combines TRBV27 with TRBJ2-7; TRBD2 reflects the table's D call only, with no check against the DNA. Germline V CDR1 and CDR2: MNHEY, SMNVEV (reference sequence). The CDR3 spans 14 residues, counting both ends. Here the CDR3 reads CASSSSGGGYEQYF.

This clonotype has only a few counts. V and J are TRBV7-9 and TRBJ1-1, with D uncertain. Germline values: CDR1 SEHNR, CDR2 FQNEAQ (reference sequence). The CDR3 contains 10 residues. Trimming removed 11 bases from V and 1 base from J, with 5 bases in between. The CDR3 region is CAEGNTEAFF. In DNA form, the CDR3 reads TGTGCCGAAGGGAACACTGAAGCTTTCTTT.

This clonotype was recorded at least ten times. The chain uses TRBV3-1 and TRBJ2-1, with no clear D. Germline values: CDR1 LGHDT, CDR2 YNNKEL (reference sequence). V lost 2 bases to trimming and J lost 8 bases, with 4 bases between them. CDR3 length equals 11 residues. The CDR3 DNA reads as TGTGCCAGCAGCCAAATGGATGAGCAGTTCTTC. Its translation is CASSQMDEQFF.

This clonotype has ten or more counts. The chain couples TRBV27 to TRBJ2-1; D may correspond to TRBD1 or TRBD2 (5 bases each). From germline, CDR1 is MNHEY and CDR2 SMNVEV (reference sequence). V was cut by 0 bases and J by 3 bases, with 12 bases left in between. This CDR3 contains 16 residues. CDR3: CASSLSRGAHYNEQFF. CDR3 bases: TGTGCCAGCAGTTTATCGAGGGGTGCCCACTACAATGAGCAGTTCTTC.

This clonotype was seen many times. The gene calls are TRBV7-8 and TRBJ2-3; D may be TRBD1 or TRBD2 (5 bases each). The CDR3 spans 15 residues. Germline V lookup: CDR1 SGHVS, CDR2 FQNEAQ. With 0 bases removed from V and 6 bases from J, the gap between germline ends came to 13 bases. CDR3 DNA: TGTGCCAGCAGCTTAGCGGGGGTGCTGGGGGATACGCAGTATTTT. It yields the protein CASSLAGVLGDTQYF. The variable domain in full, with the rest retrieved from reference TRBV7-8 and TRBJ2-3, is GAGVSQSPRYKVAKRGQDVALRCDPISGHVSLFWYQQALGQGPEFLTYFQNEAQLDKSGLPSDRFFAERPEGSVSTLKIQRTQQEDSAVYLCASSLAGVLGDTQYFGPGTRLTVL.

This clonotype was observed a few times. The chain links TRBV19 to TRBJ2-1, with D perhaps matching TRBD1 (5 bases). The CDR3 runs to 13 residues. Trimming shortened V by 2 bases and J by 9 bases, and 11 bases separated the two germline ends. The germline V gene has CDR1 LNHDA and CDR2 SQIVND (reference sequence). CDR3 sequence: CASSISQGVEQFF. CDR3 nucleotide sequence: TGTGCCAGTAGTATAAGTCAGGGTGTTGAGCAGTTCTTC.

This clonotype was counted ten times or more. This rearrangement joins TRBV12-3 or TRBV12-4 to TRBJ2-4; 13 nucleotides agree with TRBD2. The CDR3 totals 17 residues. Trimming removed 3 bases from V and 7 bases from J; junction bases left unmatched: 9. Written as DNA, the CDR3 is TGTGCCAGCAGTTTGACTAGCGGGAGGTCCGGCAGGAACATTCAGTACTTC. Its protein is CASSLTSGRSGRNIQYF.

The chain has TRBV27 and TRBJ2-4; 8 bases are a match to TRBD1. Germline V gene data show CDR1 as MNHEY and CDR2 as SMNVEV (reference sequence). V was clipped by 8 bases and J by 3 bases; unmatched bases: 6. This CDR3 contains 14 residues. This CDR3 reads CASGQGTSKNIQYF. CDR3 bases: TGTGCCAGCGGACAGGGTACGAGCAAAAACATTCAGTACTTC.

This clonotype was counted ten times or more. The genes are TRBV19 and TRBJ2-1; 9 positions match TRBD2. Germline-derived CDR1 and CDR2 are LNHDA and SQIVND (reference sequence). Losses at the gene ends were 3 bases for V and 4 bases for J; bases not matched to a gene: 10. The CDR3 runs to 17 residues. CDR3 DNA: TGTGCCAGTAGTATGGGTCTAGCGGGGATTTCTTACAATGAGCAGTTCTTC. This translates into CASSMGLAGISYNEQFF.

The CDR3 reads CAILEQGTTEAFF. Written as DNA, the CDR3 is TGTGCCATCTTAGAACAGGGGACCACTGAAGCTTTCTTT. The rearrangement links TRBV10-3 to TRBJ1-1, with 7 bases aligning to TRBD1. V lost 8 bases to trimming and J lost 4 bases; unmatched junction nucleotides: 7. This CDR3 region has 13 residues. The germline V gene encodes CDR1 ENHRY and CDR2 SYGVKD.

The CDR3 region has the DNA TGTGCCATCAGTGAGCCGGATGAGGGTGTGTATGGCTACACCTTC. Protein: CAISEPDEGVYGYTF. The rearrangement links TRBV10-3 to TRBJ1-2; no definite D call. Germline V CDR1 and CDR2: ENHRY, SYGVKD. Trimming took off 2 bases at V and 5 bases at J, with 15 bases between the two ends. The CDR3 loop spans 15 amino acids.